These T cell receptor beta chains were read from a single sample in a study of blood T cell repertoires in COVID-19. Generated by immunoSEQ multiplex PCR, the TCRdb table keeps only in-frame clones and is missing some. The data hold 180,000 or so clones, with approximately 90% observed a single time. The specimen sequenced was peripheral blood. These receptors were obtained from a woman between 25 and 40 years old with active or convalescent COVID-19. The CDR3 runs from the conserved cysteine through the conserved F or W.

v_call	j_call	cdr3_length	cdr3_aa
TRBV5-1	TRBJ1-5	19	CASSYPGQGMQQWYQPQHF
TRBV18	TRBJ2-3	16	CASSLETSGARDTQYF
TRBV6-5	TRBJ2-7	15	CASSYSAGSHYEQYF
TRBV5-5	TRBJ2-7	15	CASSARTGVVIEQYF
TRBV9	TRBJ1-3	14	CASSVGGRGNTIYF
TRBV7-9	TRBJ1-2	15	CASSLAGDLNYGYTF
TRBV4-2	TRBJ1-4	18	CASSQVPGQGRGNEKLFF
TRBV5-1	TRBJ2-7	16	CASSLHRTGGRGEQYF
TRBV18	TRBJ1-1	16	CASSPILGEENTEAFF
TRBV30	TRBJ2-2	15	CAWRSGLLYTGELFF
TRBV6-5	TRBJ2-5	14	CASRPLAREVTQYF
TRBV5-6	TRBJ1-6	14	CASSFVTPGSPLHF
TRBV7-2	TRBJ2-2	16	CASSSLAGGFTGELFF
TRBV5-1	TRBJ1-2	16	CASSLDLPDRGQGYTF
TRBV28	TRBJ2-1	15	CASKPGSGLLNEQFF
TRBV7-2	TRBJ2-3	15	CASSSWTGEQDTQYF
TRBV5-4	TRBJ2-3	16	CASSLGRGFSTDTQYF
TRBV4-1	TRBJ1-3	16	CASSRGTGISGNTIYF